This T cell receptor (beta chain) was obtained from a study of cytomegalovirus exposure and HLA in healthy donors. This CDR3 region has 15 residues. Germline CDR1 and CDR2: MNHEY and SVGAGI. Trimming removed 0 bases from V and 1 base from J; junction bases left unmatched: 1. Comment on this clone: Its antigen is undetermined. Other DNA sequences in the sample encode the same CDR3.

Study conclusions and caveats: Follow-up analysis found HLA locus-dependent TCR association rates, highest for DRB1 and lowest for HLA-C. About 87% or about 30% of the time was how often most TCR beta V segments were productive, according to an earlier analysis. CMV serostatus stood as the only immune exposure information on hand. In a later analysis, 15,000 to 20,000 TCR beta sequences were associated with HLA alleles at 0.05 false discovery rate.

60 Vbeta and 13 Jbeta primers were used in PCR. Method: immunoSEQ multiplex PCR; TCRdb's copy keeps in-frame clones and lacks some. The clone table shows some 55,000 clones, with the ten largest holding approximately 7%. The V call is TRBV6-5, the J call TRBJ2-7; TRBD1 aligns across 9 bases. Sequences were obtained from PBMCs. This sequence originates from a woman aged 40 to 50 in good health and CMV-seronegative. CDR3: CASSYSGQGSYEQYF. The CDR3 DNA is TGTGCCAGCAGTTACTCGGGACAGGGTTCCTACGAGCAGTACTTC.